Shown below are 28 T cell receptor beta chains from a single sample sequenced in a study of T cell repertoires in cytomegalovirus infection. TCRdb passed the reads through MiXCR, listing each CDR3 protein once. This table has 700,000 to 850,000 distinct CDR3 sequences, approximately 29% appearing once. Which antigens these TCRs recognize remains unknown. The sample consisted of cultured CD8+ T cells from PBMCs, taken from culture after CMV antigen stimulation. The source of these receptors is a human donor in good health (CMV status not recorded). Some clones in this sample may be carry-over from other donors' samples.

In this sample, this clonotype turned up a few times. The rearrangement joins TRBV15 to TRBJ1-5; D remains ambiguous. There are 15 residues in the CDR3. V was cut by 0 bases and J by 4 bases, with 10 bases left in between. Germline V gives CDR1 LNHNV, CDR2 YYDKDF (reference sequence). CDR3 nucleotides: TGTGCCACCAGCAGAGATCAGGCAGTTAATCAGCCCCAGCATTTT. Residues: CATSRDQAVNQPQHF.

This clonotype came up many times. V gene TRBV7-8 combines with J gene TRBJ1-5; 8 bases map to TRBD1. The germline V gene has CDR1 SGHVS and CDR2 FQNEAQ. V shed 3 bases, J shed 0 bases, and the junction held 4 bases outside the gene matches. The CDR3 extends over 16 amino acids. The CDR3 region is CASSFFGQGSNQPQHF. CDR3 sequence (DNA): TGTGCCAGCAGCTTTTTTGGACAGGGTAGCAATCAGCCCCAGCATTTT.

This clonotype was detected a few times. The chain uses TRBV25-1 and TRBJ1-1; D is unclear. V was shortened by 7 bases and J by 5 bases, with 8 bases between the two germline ends. In germline, CDR1 is MGHDK, CDR2 SYGVNS. CDR3 size: 11 residues. The CDR3 DNA reads as TGTGCCAGCAATGCGGGGACTGAAGCTTTCTTT. Translation gives CASNAGTEAFF.

Comments on this clonotype: A much bigger clone sits one base away, suggesting this may be a read error. The chain has TRBV7-6 and TRBJ2-7; 9 bases map to TRBD1. The germline gives CDR1 SGHVS, CDR2 FNYEAQ. CDR3 size: 18 residues. In DNA, the CDR3 is TGTGCCAACAGCTTAGACGGACCCGGGACAGGGAGCTCCTACGAGCAGTACGTC. Its translation is CANSLDGPGTGSSYEQYV.

This chain connects TRBV11-3 to TRBJ2-1; 9 positions agree with TRBD2. Losses at the gene ends were 1 base for V and 6 bases for J; bases not matched to a gene: 10. Germline V gives CDR1 SGHNT, CDR2 YENEEA. The CDR3 is 17 residues long. The CDR3 spells CASSLGGAGGARNEQFF. CDR3 bases: TGTGCCAGCAGCTTAGGCGGAGCGGGGGGCGCCCGCAATGAGCAGTTCTTC.

The chain employs TRBV7-2 and TRBJ2-2; the D gene is possibly TRBD1 (6 bases). The germline gives CDR1 SGHTA, CDR2 FQGNSA. This CDR3 comprises 17 residues. V was trimmed by 1 base and J by 0 bases, leaving 12 bases between them. For the CDR3, the DNA is TGTGCCAGCAGCTTAGGAGGGCAGGGGACGAACACCGGGGAGCTGTTTTTT. It is translated as CASSLGGQGTNTGELFF. Full variable domain (outside the CDR3, taken from reference TRBV7-2 and TRBJ2-2): GAGVSQSPSNKVTEKGKDVELRCDPISGHTALYWYRQSLGQGLEFLIYFQGNSAPDKSGLPSDRFSAERTGGSVSTLTIQRTQQEDSAVYLCASSLGGQGTNTGELFFGEGSRLTVL.

V usage is TRBV6-1 and J usage is TRBJ2-1; no definite D call. Germline V gives CDR1 MNHNS, CDR2 SASEGT. Trimming took 7 bases from V and 2 from J, leaving 9 bases between them. This CDR3 contains 13 residues. The CDR3 loop reads CASTQEAYNEQFF. The CDR3 nucleotides are TGTGCCAGCACTCAGGAAGCCTACAATGAGCAGTTCTTC.

Note on this clonotype: Its ends do not fully match the called genes, so a read error is possible. The rearrangement links TRBV6-1 to TRBJ1-2; perhaps TRBD1 as D (6 bases). CDR1 MNHNS and CDR2 SASEGT come from the germline V gene. CDR3 length equals 19 residues. CDR3 nucleotides: TGTGTCAGCAGTCCACTCAGCCGGGACATCTATGACAGTAACTATGGCTACACCTTC. It specifies CVSSPLSRDIYDSNYGYTF.

The V and J genes are TRBV29-1 and TRBJ1-2, with 8 bases that match TRBD1. The CDR3 consists of 15 residues. V gave up 1 base and J gave up 5 bases; unmatched junction bases: 9. The germline V gene has CDR1 SQVTM and CDR2 ANQGSEA. CDR3 residues: CSVEGGQGYGYGYTF. CDR3 nucleotides: TGCAGCGTTGAAGGTGGACAGGGATATGGGTATGGCTACACCTTC.

The CDR3 loop reads CASRHRQGYEQFF. In nucleotides, the CDR3 is TGTGCCAGCAGGCACCGACAGGGGTATGAGCAGTTCTTC. The rearrangement joins TRBV27 to TRBJ2-1; 8 nucleotides match TRBD1. Germline CDR1 reads MNHEY; CDR2 reads SMNVEV (reference sequence). The CDR3 has 13 residues. The V gene end was trimmed by 6 bases and the J gene end by 8 bases; junction bases not matched to a gene: 6.

The chain employs TRBV27 and TRBJ1-6; 7 bases fit TRBD1. The CDR3 covers 13 residues. Germline values: CDR1 MNHEY, CDR2 SMNVEV (reference sequence). Trimming at V came to 6 bases and at J to 10 bases, leaving 6 bases not matched to a gene. For the CDR3, the DNA is TGTGCCAGCAGGACAGGGATTAGGTCACCCCTCCACTTT. This translates into CASRTGIRSPLHF.

V gene TRBV29-1 combines with J gene TRBJ2-7; D might be TRBD1 or TRBD2, each matching 5 bases. Germline CDR1 SQVTM, CDR2 ANQGSEA. Trimming cost V 3 bases and J 3 bases, with 9 bases left between them. The CDR3 covers 12 residues. The CDR3 DNA follows: TGCAGCGTTGAGGGGACGGACTACGAGCAGTACGTC. Its protein product is CSVEGTDYEQYV.

The rearrangement joins TRBV2 to TRBJ2-5; possible D gene TRBD1, 5 bases. V was cut by 3 bases and J by 4 bases, with 15 bases left in between. This CDR3 spans 15 amino acids. Germline V gene data show CDR1 as SNHLY and CDR2 as FYNNEI. The CDR3 DNA reads as TGTGCCAGCAGTGATCCACAGGAAAGGAGAGAGACCCAGTACTTC. Translating gives CASSDPQERRETQYF.

This clonotype occurred a few times. V and J are TRBV6-2 or TRBV6-3 and TRBJ2-3; D perhaps matches TRBD2 (5 bases). The CDR3 covers 14 residues. The germline CDR1 and CDR2 sequences are MNHEY and SVGEGT. V was pared by 2 bases and J by 3 bases, with 9 bases between. The CDR3 protein is CASSYGEITDTQYF. The CDR3, as DNA: TGTGCCAGCAGTTACGGGGAGATTACAGATACGCAGTATTTT.

The rearrangement links TRBV7-6 to TRBJ1-2; tentative D call: TRBD1 (6 bases). The CDR3 totals 13 residues. Looked up from germline, CDR1 is SGHVS and CDR2 is FNYEAQ. With 5 bases removed from V and 2 bases from J, the gap between germline ends came to 9 bases. The CDR3 here is CASSIQGNYGYTF. DNA for the CDR3: TGTGCCAGCAGCATTCAGGGGAACTATGGCTACACCTTC.

The chain combines TRBV7-9 with TRBJ2-5, with 8 nucleotides matching TRBD1. Germline values: CDR1 SEHNR, CDR2 FQNEAQ (reference sequence). This CDR3 has 15 amino acids. The V segment lost 6 bases and the J segment 5 bases; nucleotides outside the gene matches: 11. The CDR3 loop is CASRPVQGAYETQYF. CDR3 DNA: TGTGCCAGCAGACCCGTCCAGGGGGCTTACGAGACCCAGTACTTC.

This chain links TRBV19 with TRBJ1-5; unclear D gene. V shed 2 bases and J shed 5 bases, with 10 bases lying between them. The CDR3 runs 14 residues. Germline V gene sequence: CDR1 LNHDA, CDR2 SQIVND (reference sequence). CDR3 DNA sequence: TGTGCCAGTAGTATACGGGGATTGGATCAGCCCCAGCATTTT. Residues: CASSIRGLDQPQHF. The full variable domain, completed using reference TRBV19 and TRBJ1-5, is DGGITQSPKYLFRKEGQNVTLSCEQNLNHDAMYWYRQDPGQGLRLIYYSQIVNDFQKGDIAEGYSVSREKKESFPLTVTSAQKNPTAFYLCASSIRGLDQPQHFGDGTRLSIL.

Ten or more counts support this clonotype. The chain uses TRBV7-2 and TRBJ2-1, with 9 bases matching TRBD1. This CDR3 has 15 residues. The J segment lost 5 bases and the V segment lost 1 base, leaving 3 bases of the junction unmatched. The germline CDR1 and CDR2 sequences are SGHTA and FQGNSA. The CDR3 loop reads CASSLGGQGNNEQFF. The CDR3 coding sequence is TGTGCCAGCAGCTTAGGGGGACAGGGTAACAATGAGCAGTTCTTC.

Only a few counts were recorded for this clonotype. The rearrangement uses TRBV29-1 and TRBJ2-1; possible D gene TRBD2, 5 bases. This CDR3 contains 15 residues. V was trimmed by 3 bases and J by 0 bases, leaving 12 bases between them. From germline, CDR1 is SQVTM and CDR2 ANQGSEA. The CDR3 DNA reads TGCAGCGTTGAGGGCGGACGGGGCTCCTACAATGAGCAGTTCTTC. Protein product: CSVEGGRGSYNEQFF.

The rearrangement joins TRBV12-3 or TRBV12-4 to TRBJ1-3; tentatively, D is TRBD1 (5 bases). With 5 bases removed from V and 3 bases from J, the gap between germline ends came to 11 bases. This CDR3 contains 14 residues. DNA for the CDR3: TGTGCCAGCAGTCCCTCGGGGCTTGGAAACACCATATATTTT. Protein sequence: CASSPSGLGNTIYF.

The chain joins TRBV7-3 to TRBJ2-1; D gene uncertain. The CDR3 is made up of 11 amino acids. Trimming took off 3 bases at V and 13 bases at J, with 10 bases between the two ends. Germline V CDR1 and CDR2: SGHTA, FQGTGA. CDR3: CASSFRAYQFF. DNA of the CDR3: TGTGCCAGCAGCTTCCGGGCCTACCAGTTCTTC.

This clonotype is a singleton in its sample. CDR3 coding DNA: TGCAGTGCTAGTAAAGAAGATACGCAGTATTTT. Its translation is CSASKEDTQYF. V and J are TRBV20-1 and TRBJ2-3; D is uncertain. CDR1 and CDR2 from the germline V gene are DFQATT and SNEGSKA (reference sequence). Trimming took 3 bases from V and 5 from J, leaving 6 bases between them. The length of the CDR3 is 11 residues.

The V and J genes are TRBV7-9 and TRBJ2-1, with 7 positions matching TRBD1. Germline-derived CDR1 and CDR2 are SEHNR and FQNEAQ (reference sequence). This CDR3 comprises 14 residues. The V segment lost 3 bases and the J segment 8 bases; nucleotides outside the gene matches: 7. The chain's CDR3 is CASSLTGSIYEQFF. CDR3 coding DNA: TGTGCCAGCAGCTTGACAGGGTCTATCTATGAGCAGTTCTTC.

This clonotype came up many times. The J gene is TRBJ2-3, the V gene TRBV9, with 7 bases identical to TRBD1. The CDR3 totals 13 residues. In germline, CDR1 is SGDLS, CDR2 YYNGEE. V gave up 3 bases and J gave up 4 bases; unmatched junction bases: 2. This CDR3 is CASSAQGADTQYF. CDR3 coding DNA: TGTGCCAGCAGCGCTCAGGGGGCAGATACGCAGTATTTT.

This clonotype was recorded a few times. The V and J genes are TRBV12-3 or TRBV12-4 and TRBJ2-7, with D uncertain. Deletions cut 4 bases from V and 3 bases from J, with 16 bases between. CDR3 length equals 15 residues. The CDR3 sequence: CASSSPSRRFYEQYF. CDR3 nucleotides: TGTGCCAGCAGTTCCCCCTCTCGACGATTCTACGAGCAGTACTTC.

There are a few counts of this clonotype. The V gene is TRBV24-1, the J gene TRBJ2-5, with 7 bases aligning to TRBD1. Trimming cost V 4 bases and J 5 bases; bases outside gene matches: 6. Germline V CDR1 and CDR2: KGHDR, SFDVKD. This CDR3 region has 14 residues. The CDR3: CATSDATGSETQYF. For the CDR3, the DNA is TGTGCCACCAGTGACGCGACAGGGTCGGAGACCCAGTACTTC.

The chain links TRBV6-5 to TRBJ2-1; D unclear. The germline V gene has CDR1 MNHEY and CDR2 SVGAGI. Trimming pared 6 bases from V and 14 bases from J, leaving 14 bases between. The CDR3 runs 11 residues. The DNA of the CDR3 is TGTGCCAGCAGCTTCGGGCCCAAAAAGTTCTTC. This encodes CASSFGPKKFF.

This clonotype was recorded many times. V and J are TRBV6-1 and TRBJ2-2, with 9 bases fitting TRBD2. Trimming at V came to 6 bases and at J to 6 bases, leaving 5 bases not matched to a gene. The CDR3 is 14 residues long. In germline, CDR1 is MNHNS, CDR2 SASEGT. The chain's CDR3 is CASRPGTSSGELFF. The CDR3 nucleotides are TGTGCCAGCAGACCCGGGACTAGCTCCGGGGAGCTGTTTTTT.